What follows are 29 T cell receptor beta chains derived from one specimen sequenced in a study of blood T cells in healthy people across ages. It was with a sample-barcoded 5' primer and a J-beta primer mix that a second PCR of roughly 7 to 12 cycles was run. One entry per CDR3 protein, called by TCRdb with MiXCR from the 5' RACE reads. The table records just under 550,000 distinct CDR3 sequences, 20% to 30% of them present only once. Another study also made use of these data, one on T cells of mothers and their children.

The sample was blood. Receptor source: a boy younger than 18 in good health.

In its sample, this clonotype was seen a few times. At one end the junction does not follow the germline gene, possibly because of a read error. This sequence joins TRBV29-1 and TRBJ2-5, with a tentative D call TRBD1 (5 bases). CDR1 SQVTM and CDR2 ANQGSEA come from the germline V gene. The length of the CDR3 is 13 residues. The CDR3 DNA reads TGCATCGTTGCCCAGGGTTCGGTTGAGACCCAGTACTTC. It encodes CIVAQGSVETQYF.

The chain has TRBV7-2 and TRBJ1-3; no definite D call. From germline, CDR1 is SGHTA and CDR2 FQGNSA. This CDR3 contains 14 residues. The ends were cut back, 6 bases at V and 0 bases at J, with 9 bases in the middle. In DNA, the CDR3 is TGTGCCAGCAGTCCCATTCACTCTGGAAACACCATATATTTT. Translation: CASSPIHSGNTIYF.

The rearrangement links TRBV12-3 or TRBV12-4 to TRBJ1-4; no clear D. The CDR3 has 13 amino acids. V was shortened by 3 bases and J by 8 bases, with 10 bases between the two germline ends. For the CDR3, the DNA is TGTGCCAGCAGTTTTCTCTCCAACGAAAAACTGTTTTTT. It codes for CASSFLSNEKLFF.

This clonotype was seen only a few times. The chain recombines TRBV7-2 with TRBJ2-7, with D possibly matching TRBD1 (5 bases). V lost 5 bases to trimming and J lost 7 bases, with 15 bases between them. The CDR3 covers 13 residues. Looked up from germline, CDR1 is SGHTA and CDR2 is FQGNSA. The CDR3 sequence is CASSVGNKGEQYF. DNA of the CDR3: TGTGCCAGCAGCGTAGGAAATAAGGGGGAGCAGTACTTC.

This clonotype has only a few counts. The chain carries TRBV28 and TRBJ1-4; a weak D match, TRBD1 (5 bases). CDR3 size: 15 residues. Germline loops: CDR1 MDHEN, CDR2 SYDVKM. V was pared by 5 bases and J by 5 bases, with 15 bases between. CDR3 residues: CASSDRSMGNEKLFF. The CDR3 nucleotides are TGTGCCAGCAGTGACAGATCCATGGGGAATGAAAAACTGTTTTTT.

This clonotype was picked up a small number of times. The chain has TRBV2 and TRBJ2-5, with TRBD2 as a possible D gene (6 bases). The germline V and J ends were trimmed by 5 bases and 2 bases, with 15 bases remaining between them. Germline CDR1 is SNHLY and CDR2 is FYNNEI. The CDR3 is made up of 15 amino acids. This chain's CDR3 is CASSFSGRDQETQYF. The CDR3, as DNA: TGTGCCAGCAGTTTTTCCGGGCGGGATCAAGAGACCCAGTACTTC. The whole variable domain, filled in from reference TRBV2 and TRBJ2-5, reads EPEVTQTPSHQVTQMGQEVILRCVPISNHLYFYWYRQILGQKVEFLVSFYNNEISEKSEIFDDQFSVERPDGSNFTLKIRSTKLEDSAMYFCASSFSGRDQETQYFGPGTRLLVL.

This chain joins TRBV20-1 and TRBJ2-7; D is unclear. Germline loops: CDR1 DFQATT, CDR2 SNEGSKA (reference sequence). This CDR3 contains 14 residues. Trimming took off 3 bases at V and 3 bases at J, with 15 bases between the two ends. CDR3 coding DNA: TGCAGTGCTAGTCACGCCACGTTATACTACGAGCAGTACTTC. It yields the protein CSASHATLYYEQYF.

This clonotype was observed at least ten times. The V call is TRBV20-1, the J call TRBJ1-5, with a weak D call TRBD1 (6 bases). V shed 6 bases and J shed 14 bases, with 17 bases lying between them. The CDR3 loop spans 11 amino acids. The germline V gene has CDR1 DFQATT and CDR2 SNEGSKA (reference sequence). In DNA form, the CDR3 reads TGCAGTGCGAACAGCCGACAGGCAGAGCATTTT. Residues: CSANSRQAEHF.

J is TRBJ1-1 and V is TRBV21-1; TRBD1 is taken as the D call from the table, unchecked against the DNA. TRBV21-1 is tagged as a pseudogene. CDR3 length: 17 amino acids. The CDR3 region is CASSKLGWAGTSTEAFF. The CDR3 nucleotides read TGTGCCAGCAGCAAATTAGGGTGGGCAGGGACGAGCACTGAAGCTTTCTTT.

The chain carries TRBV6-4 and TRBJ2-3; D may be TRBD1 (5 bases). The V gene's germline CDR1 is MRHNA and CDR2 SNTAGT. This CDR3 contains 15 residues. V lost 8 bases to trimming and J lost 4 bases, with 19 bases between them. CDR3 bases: TGTGCCAGCGGCTCAGGGTCCGGCAGCGCAGATACGCAGTATTTT. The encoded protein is CASGSGSGSADTQYF.

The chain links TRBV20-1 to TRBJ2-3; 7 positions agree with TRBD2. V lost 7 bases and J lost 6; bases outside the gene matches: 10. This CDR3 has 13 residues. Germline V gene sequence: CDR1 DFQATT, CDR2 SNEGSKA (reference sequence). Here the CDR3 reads CSVERGMRDTQYF. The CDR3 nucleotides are TGCAGTGTCGAGCGGGGAATGAGGGATACGCAGTATTTT.

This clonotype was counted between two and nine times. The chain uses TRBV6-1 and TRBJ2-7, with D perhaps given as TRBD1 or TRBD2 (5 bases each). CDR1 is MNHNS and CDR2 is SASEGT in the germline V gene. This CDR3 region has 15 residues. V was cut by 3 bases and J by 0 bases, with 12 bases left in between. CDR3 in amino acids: CASSELGPSSYEQYF. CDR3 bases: TGTGCCAGCAGTGAGTTGGGACCGAGCTCCTACGAGCAGTACTTC.

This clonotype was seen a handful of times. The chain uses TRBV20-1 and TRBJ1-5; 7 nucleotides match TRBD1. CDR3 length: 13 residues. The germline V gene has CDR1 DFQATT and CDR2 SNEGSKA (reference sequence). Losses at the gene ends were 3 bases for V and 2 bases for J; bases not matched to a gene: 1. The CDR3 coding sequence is TGCAGTGCTAGGCAGGGGGGCAATCAGCCCCAGCATTTT. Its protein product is CSARQGGNQPQHF.

The CDR3 protein is CATTLMAQYF. CDR3 bases: TGTGCCACCACCTTGATGGCGCAGTATTTT. The chain recombines TRBV12-3 or TRBV12-4 with TRBJ2-3; D unclear. The CDR3 covers 10 residues. V was trimmed by 10 bases and J by 10 bases, leaving 12 bases between them.

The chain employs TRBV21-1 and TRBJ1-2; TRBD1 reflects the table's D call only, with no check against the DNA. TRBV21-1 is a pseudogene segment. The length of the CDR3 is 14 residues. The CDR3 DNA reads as TGTGCCAGCAGCGACGACAGTGAAGATTATGGCTACACCTTC. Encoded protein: CASSDDSEDYGYTF.

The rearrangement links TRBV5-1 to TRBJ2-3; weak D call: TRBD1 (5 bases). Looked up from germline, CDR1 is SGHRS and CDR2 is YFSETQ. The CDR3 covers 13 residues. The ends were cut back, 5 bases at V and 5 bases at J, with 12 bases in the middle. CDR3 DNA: TGCGCCAGCAGTCCACAGGTGGAAGATACGCAGTATTTT. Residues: CASSPQVEDTQYF. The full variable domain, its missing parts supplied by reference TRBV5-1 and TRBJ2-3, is KAGVTQTPRYLIKTRGQQVTLSCSPISGHRSVSWYQQTPGQGLQFLFEYFSETQRNKGNFPGRFSGRQFSNSRSEMNVSTLELGDSALYLCASSPQVEDTQYFGPGTRLTVL.

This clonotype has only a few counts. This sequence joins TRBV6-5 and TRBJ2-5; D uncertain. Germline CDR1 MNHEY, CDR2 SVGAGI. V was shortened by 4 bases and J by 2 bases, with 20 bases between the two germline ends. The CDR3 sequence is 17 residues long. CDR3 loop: CASSFYGDPADQETQYF. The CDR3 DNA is TGTGCCAGCAGTTTTTACGGTGACCCGGCAGATCAAGAGACCCAGTACTTC.

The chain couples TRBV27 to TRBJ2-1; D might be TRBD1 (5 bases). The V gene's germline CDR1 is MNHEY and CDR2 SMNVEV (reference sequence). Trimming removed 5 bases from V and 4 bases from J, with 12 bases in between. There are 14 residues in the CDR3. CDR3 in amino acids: CASSETDTYNEQFF. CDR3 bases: TGTGCCAGCAGTGAGACGGACACATACAATGAGCAGTTCTTC.

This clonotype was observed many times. This chain's CDR3 is CASSAGTGETDTQYF. The CDR3 nucleotides are TGTGCCAGCAGTGCCGGGACAGGGGAGACAGATACGCAGTATTTT. The chain is built from TRBV6-4 and TRBJ2-3; 10 bases fit TRBD1. Germline trimming cut 4 bases from V and 3 bases from J; bases unmatched to any gene: 4. This CDR3 has 15 residues. Germline loops: CDR1 MRHNA, CDR2 SNTAGT.

CDR3 nucleotides: TGTGCCAGCAGTATTCAGGACTACGGCAATGAGCAGTTCTTC. Translation: CASSIQDYGNEQFF. The V gene is TRBV12-3 or TRBV12-4, the J gene TRBJ2-1; maybe TRBD2 (6 bases). This CDR3 has 14 residues. V was clipped by 5 bases and J by 6 bases, with 14 bases between them.

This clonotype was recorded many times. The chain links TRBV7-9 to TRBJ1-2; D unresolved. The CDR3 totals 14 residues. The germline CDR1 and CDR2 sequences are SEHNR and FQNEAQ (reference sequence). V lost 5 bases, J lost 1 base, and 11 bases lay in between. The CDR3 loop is CASSPDGFNYGYTF. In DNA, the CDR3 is TGTGCCAGCAGCCCCGACGGGTTTAACTATGGCTACACCTTC.

CDR3 in DNA: TGCGCCAGCAGCCAAGATGCAGGGGTTGGGGGGGAGAAGCAGTTCTTC. This sequence encodes CASSQDAGVGGEKQFF. V and J are TRBV4-1 and TRBJ2-5, with D possibly being TRBD2 (7 bases). The J call could be wrong; TRBJ2-1 is a better fit for the DNA end. CDR1 and CDR2 from the germline V gene are MGHRA and YSYEKL. The CDR3 contains 16 residues.

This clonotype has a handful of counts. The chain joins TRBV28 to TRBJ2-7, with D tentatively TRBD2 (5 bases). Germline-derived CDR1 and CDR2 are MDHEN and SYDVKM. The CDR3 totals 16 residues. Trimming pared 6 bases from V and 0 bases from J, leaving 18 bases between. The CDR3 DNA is TGTGCCAGCAGCCGATCCCCGGACTGGATCTCCTACGAGCAGTACTTC. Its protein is CASSRSPDWISYEQYF. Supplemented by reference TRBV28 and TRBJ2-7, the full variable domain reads DVKVTQSSRYLVKRTGEKVFLECVQDMDHENMFWYRQDPGLGLRLIYFSYDVKMKEKGDIPEGYSVSREKKERFSLILESASTNQTSMYLCASSRSPDWISYEQYFGPGTRLTVT.

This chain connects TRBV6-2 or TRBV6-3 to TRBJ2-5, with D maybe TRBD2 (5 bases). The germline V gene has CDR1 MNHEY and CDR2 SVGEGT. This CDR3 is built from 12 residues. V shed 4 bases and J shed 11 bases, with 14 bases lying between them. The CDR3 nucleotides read TGTGCCAGCAGTTCCCTACGGGGTGAGCAGTACTTC. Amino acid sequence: CASSSLRGEQYF.

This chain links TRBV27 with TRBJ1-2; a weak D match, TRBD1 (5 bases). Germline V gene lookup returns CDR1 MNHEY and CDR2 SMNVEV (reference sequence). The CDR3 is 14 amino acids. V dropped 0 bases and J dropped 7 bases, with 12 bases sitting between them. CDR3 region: CASSLSKGVRGYTF. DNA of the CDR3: TGTGCCAGCAGTTTATCGAAAGGGGTCCGTGGCTACACCTTC.

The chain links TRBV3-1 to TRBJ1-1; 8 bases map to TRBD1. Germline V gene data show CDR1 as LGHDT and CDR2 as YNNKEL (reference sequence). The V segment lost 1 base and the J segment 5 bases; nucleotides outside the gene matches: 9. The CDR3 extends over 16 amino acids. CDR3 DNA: TGTGCCAGCAGCCAAGCCCGGAGTTACAGGGGGACTGAAGCTTTCTTT. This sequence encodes CASSQARSYRGTEAFF.

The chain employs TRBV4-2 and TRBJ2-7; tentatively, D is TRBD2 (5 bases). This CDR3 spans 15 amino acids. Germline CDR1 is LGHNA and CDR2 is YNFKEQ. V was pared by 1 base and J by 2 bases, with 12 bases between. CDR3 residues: CASSQARERTYEQYF. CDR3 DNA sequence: TGTGCCAGCAGCCAAGCGAGGGAACGTACCTACGAGCAGTACTTC.

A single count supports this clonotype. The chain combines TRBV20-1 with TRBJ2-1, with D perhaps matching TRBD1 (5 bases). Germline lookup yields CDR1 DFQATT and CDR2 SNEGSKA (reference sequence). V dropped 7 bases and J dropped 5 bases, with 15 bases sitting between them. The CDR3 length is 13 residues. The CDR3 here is CSVRTGFNNEQFF. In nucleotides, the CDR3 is TGCAGTGTGAGAACAGGATTCAACAATGAGCAGTTCTTC.

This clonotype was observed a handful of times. The CDR3 protein is CSARSHSGRAPRDEQFF. DNA for the CDR3: TGCAGTGCCAGATCGCATAGCGGCCGAGCTCCTAGGGATGAGCAGTTCTTC. The chain uses TRBV20-1 and TRBJ2-1, with D maybe TRBD2 (6 bases). The CDR3 consists of 17 residues. Germline values: CDR1 DFQATT, CDR2 SNEGSKA (reference sequence). Trimming cost V 6 bases and J 8 bases, with 29 bases left between them.